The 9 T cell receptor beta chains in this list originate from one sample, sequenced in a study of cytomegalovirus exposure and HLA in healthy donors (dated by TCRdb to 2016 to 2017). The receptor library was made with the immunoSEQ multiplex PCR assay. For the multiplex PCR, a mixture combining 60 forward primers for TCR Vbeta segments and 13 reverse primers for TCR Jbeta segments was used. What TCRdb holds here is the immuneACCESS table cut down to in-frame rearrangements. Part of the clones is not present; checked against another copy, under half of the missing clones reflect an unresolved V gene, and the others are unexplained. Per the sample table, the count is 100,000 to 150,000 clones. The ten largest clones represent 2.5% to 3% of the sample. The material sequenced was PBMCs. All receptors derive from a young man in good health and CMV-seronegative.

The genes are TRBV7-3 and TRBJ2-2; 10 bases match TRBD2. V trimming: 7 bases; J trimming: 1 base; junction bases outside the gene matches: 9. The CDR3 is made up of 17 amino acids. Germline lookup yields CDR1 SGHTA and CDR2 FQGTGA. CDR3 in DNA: TGTGCCAGCACGCACCCTAGCGGGAGAAGGAACACCGGGGAGCTGTTTTTT. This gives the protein CASTHPSGRRNTGELFF.

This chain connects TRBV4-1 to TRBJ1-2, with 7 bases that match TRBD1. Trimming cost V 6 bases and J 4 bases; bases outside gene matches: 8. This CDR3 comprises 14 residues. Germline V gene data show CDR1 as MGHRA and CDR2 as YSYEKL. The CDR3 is CASSSPGQVYGYTF. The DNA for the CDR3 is TGCGCCAGCAGTTCTCCCGGACAGGTCTATGGCTACACCTTC.

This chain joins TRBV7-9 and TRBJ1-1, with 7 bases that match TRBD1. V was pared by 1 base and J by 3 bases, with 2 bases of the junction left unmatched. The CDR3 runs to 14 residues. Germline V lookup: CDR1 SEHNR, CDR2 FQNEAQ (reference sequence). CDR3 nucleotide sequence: TGTGCCAGCAGCTTAGACAGGGGAGACACTGAAGCTTTCTTT. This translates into CASSLDRGDTEAFF.

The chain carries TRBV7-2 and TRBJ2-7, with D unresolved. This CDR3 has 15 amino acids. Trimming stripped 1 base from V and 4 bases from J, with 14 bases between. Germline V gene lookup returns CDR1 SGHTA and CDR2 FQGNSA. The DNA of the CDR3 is TGTGCCAGCAGCTTAGGCGCTCCCGACACTTACGAGCAGTACTTC. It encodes CASSLGAPDTYEQYF.

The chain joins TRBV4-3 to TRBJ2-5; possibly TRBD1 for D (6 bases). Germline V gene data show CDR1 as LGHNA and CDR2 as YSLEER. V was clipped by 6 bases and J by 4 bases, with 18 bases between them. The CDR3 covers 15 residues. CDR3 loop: CASSLTPRTVETQYF. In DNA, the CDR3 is TGCGCCAGCAGTCTCACCCCACGGACAGTAGAGACCCAGTACTTC.

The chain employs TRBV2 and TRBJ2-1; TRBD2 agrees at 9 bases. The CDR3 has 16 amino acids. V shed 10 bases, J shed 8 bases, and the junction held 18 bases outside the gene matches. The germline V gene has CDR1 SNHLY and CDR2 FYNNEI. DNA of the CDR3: TGTGCCACCCACGGGCCAATAGCGGGAGTCGACGATGAGCAGTTCTTC. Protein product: CATHGPIAGVDDEQFF. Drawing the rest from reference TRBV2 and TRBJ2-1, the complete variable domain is EPEVTQTPSHQVTQMGQEVILRCVPISNHLYFYWYRQILGQKVEFLVSFYNNEISEKSEIFDDQFSVERPDGSNFTLKIRSTKLEDSAMYFCATHGPIAGVDDEQFFGPGTRLTVL.

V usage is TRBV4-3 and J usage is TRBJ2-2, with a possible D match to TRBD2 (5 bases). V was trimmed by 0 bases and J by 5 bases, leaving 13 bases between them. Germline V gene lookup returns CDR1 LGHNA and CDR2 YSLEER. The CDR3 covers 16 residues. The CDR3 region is CASSQDYLAGTGELFF. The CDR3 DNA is TGCGCCAGCAGCCAAGATTACCTAGCCGGAACCGGGGAGCTGTTTTTT.

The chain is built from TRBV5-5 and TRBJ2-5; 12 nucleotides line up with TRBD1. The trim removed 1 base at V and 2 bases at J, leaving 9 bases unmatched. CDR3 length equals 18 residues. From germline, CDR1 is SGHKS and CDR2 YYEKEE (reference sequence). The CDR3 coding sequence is TGTGCCAGCAGCTTGTCACGAGGGACAGGGGGCCGGCAAGAGACCCAGTACTTC. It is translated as CASSLSRGTGGRQETQYF.

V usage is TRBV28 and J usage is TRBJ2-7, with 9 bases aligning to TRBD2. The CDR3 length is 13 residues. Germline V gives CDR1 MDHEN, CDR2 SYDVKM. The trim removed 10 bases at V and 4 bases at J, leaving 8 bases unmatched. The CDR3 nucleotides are TGTGCCACCAAGGCGGGAGGGCCTTACGAGCAGTACTTC. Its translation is CATKAGGPYEQYF.